A selection of T cell receptor beta chains follows, all from one sample in a study of blood T cell repertoires in COVID-19. Sequenced by immunoSEQ multiplex PCR; TCRdb stores in-frame clones only, minus some. This table has over 200,000 clones, around nine tenths appearing once. Sequencing input: peripheral blood. The receptors were gathered from a woman in her sixties with acute or convalescent COVID-19. The CDR3 runs from the conserved cysteine through the conserved F or W. The D gene is left open where the match is weak. The listing skips clone size in some rows; elsewhere it reads once, few, many or a size class.

j_gene | abundance | v_gene | d_gene | CDR3nt | CDR3aa
TRBJ1-2 | once | TRBV20-1 | . | TGCAGTGCTAGTGCGGACATTAGCTACACCTTC | CSASADISYTF
TRBJ1-5 | . | TRBV4-2 | . | TGTGCCAGCAGCCAAGAGAATCGCAGGGGCCAGCCCCAGCATTTT | CASSQENRRGQPQHF
TRBJ2-1 | few | TRBV4-1 | . | TGCGCCAGCAGCCAAGCAGGGGGGCGAAGCTCCTACAATGAGCAGTTCTTC | CASSQAGGRSSYNEQFF
TRBJ1-2 | . | TRBV7-2 | . | TGTGCCAGCAGCTTAGGTCAGGGCCCCTATGGCTACACCTTC | CASSLGQGPYGYTF
TRBJ1-5 | once | TRBV21-1 | . | TGTGCCAGCAGCCACCCAGGACAGGGGGCTGTTAATCAGCCCCAGCATTTT | CASSHPGQGAVNQPQHF
TRBJ2-4 | . | TRBV5-4 | TRBD1 | TGTGCCAGCAGCACCGCGACAGGGGGCAAAAACATTCAGTACTTC | CASSTATGGKNIQYF
TRBJ1-6 | once | TRBV23-1 | . | TGCGCCAGCAGTCAGCCCGGGACTGCGAGCTCCTATAATTCACCCCTCCACTTT | CASSQPGTASSYNSPLHF
TRBJ1-5 | many | TRBV19 | . | TGTGCCAGTAGTAACAGAATGGCCGTGGATCAGCCCCAGCATTTT | CASSNRMAVDQPQHF
TRBJ2-3 | . | TRBV4-2 | TRBD2 | TGTGCCAGCAGCCCGGGACTAGCGGGAGGCCCGGGAGTAGATACGCAGTATTTT | CASSPGLAGGPGVDTQYF
TRBJ2-5 | . | TRBV5-6 | . | TGTGCCAGCAGCTTGCGGCTAGGAGAGACCCAGTACTTC | CASSLRLGETQYF
TRBJ1-2 | . | TRBV29-1 | . | TGCAGCGTTGATAATGCAGGATACTATGGCTACACCTTC | CSVDNAGYYGYTF
TRBJ2-3 | . | TRBV6-5 | TRBD1 | TGTGCCAGCAGTTACGGGACAGGTGGCACAGATACGCAGTATTTT | CASSYGTGGTDTQYF
TRBJ2-3 | . | TRBV6-5 | . | TGTGCCAGCAGTTACGGCGTAGCTACAGATACGCAGTATTTT | CASSYGVATDTQYF
TRBJ2-5 | . | TRBV3-1/TRBV3-2 | TRBD2 | TGTGCCAGCAGCCCAGTAAAAGGGTCAGGGCTAGCGGGAGGGCCGAGGGAAGAGACCCAGTACTTC | CASSPVKGSGLAGGPREETQYF
TRBJ2-3 | . | TRBV6-4 | . | TGTGCCAGCAGTGTCGATCAGGGGGATACGCAGTATTTT | CASSVDQGDTQYF
TRBJ2-5 | . | TRBV30 | TRBD2 | TGTGCCTGGAGTGTATTAAGCGGGGGGGAATACTTC | CAWSVLSGGEYF
TRBJ1-5 | once | TRBV14 | . | TGTGCCAGCAGCCAAGGAGGGCTTGGTAGTCAGCCCCAGCATTTT | CASSQGGLGSQPQHF
TRBJ2-7 | . | TRBV7-9 | . | TGTGCCAGCAGCCCAAGACTCGACAGTGACTCCTACGAGCAGTACTTC | CASSPRLDSDSYEQYF
TRBJ2-1 | once | TRBV6-5 | . | TGTGCCAGCAGGATCTCCGGTAGCTCCTACAATGAGCAGTTCTTC | CASRISGSSYNEQFF
TRBJ2-2 | . | TRBV18 | TRBD2 | TGTGCCAGCTCACCGCAGGGAGGGGACACCGGGGAGCTGTTTTTT | CASSPQGGDTGELFF
TRBJ2-1 | . | TRBV7-6 | TRBD2 | TGTGCCAGCAGCCCCCGGAGGAGCGGGGGTGACAATGAGCAGTTCTTC | CASSPRRSGGDNEQFF
TRBJ1-5 | few | TRBV2 | . | TGTGCCAGCAGACTACGGGCGGGGAGCGGCAATCAGCCCCAGCATTTT | CASRLRAGSGNQPQHF
TRBJ1-1 | . | TRBV30 | TRBD1 | TGTGCCTGGAGGGGCAGGGGGATGAACACTGAAGCTTTCTTT | CAWRGRGMNTEAFF
TRBJ1-2 | . | TRBV11-2 | . | TGTGCCAGCAGTCAGATAAACTATGGCTACACCTTC | CASSQINYGYTF
TRBJ1-2 | . | TRBV14 | TRBD1 | TGTGCCAGCAGCCAATTAAAGATTCCGACAGGGGGGTATGGCTACACCTTC | CASSQLKIPTGGYGYTF
TRBJ1-5 | once | TRBV10-2 | . | TGCGCCAGCAGTGAGCGTATAAGCAATCAGCCCCAGCATTTT | CASSERISNQPQHF
TRBJ1-1 | once | TRBV5-1 | . | TGCGCCAGCAGCCTTCAGTCTAGAAACACTGAAGCTTTCTTT | CASSLQSRNTEAFF
TRBJ1-5 | few | TRBV15 | . | TGTGCCACCAGCGCCGACAGGAGAACGGGCAATCAGCCCCAGCATTTT | CATSADRRTGNQPQHF
TRBJ2-1 | . | TRBV5-1 | . | TGCGCCAGCATGGGGAGGGGGAATAGTGAGCAGTTCTTC | CASMGRGNSEQFF
TRBJ1-1 | . | TRBV18 | . | TGTGCCAGCTCACCTGCTGGGGGCTCGAACACTGAAGCTTTCTTT | CASSPAGGSNTEAFF
TRBJ1-5 | . | TRBV5-6 | . | TGTGCCAGCAGCCCGCGCGGGGGACAACGAAATCAGCCCCAGCATTTT | CASSPRGGQRNQPQHF
TRBJ2-7 | . | TRBV7-2 | TRBD2 | TGTGCCAGCAGCCCAGCCGGGACTAGCACCGGTTACGAGCAGTACTTC | CASSPAGTSTGYEQYF
TRBJ2-5 | once | TRBV3-1/TRBV3-2 | . | TGTGCCAGCAGCCAAGATTGGGCCAGGGGAAGGGAGACCCAGTACTTC | CASSQDWARGRETQYF
TRBJ2-1 | . | TRBV6-5 | TRBD2 | TGTGCCAGCAGCCGAACTAGCGGGGGATACAATGAGCAGTTCTTC | CASSRTSGGYNEQFF
TRBJ2-7 | . | TRBV19 | . | TGTGCCAGTAGTATACAGGGGAGTTCGAACGAGCAGTACTTC | CASSIQGSSNEQYF
TRBJ2-4 | . | TRBV19 | TRBD2 | TGTGCCAGTAGTATAAGGGGGCCGACTAGCGGGGAGGGGAGAGCCAAAAACATTCAGTACTTC | CASSIRGPTSGEGRAKNIQYF
TRBJ2-5 | . | TRBV7-3 | TRBD2 | TGTGCCAGCAGCCCCGGACTAGCGGGGCCGAGGCAAGAGACCCAGTACTTC | CASSPGLAGPRQETQYF
TRBJ1-2 | . | TRBV6-5 | . | TGTGCCAGCAGTCCGCGAGGGGGGGTCACCTATGGCTACACCTTC | CASSPRGGVTYGYTF
TRBJ2-7 | few | TRBV15 | TRBD1 | TGTGCCACCAGCAGAGACCGGGACAGGGCATACGAGCAGTACTTC | CATSRDRDRAYEQYF
TRBJ1-1 | . | TRBV15 | . | TGTGCCACCAGGCTGGGGCAACTTATGAACACTGAAGCTTTCTTT | CATRLGQLMNTEAFF
TRBJ2-1 | . | TRBV19 | . | TGTGCCAGTAGTGCGGGACTGAATGAGCAGTTCTTC | CASSAGLNEQFF
TRBJ2-3 | . | TRBV5-1 | . | TGCGCCAGCAGCTTGGTAGGGGGTAGCACAGATACGCAGTATTTT | CASSLVGGSTDTQYF
TRBJ1-2 | . | TRBV27 | TRBD1 | TGTGCCAGCAGTTCCAGACAGGGGGCGGGATATGGCTACACCTTC | CASSSRQGAGYGYTF
TRBJ2-7 | . | TRBV5-1 | . | TGCGCCAGCAGCTTATTCCAGGGGGGAAACGAGCAGTACTTC | CASSLFQGGNEQYF
TRBJ1-5 | . | TRBV10-2 | . | TGCGCCAGCAGTGAGTCGGGCGGGGGCGGTCAGCCCCAGCATTTT | CASSESGGGGQPQHF
TRBJ2-4 | . | TRBV27 | . | TGTGCCAGCAGTCAAAGGGGGGGGGTAGCCAAAAACATTCAGTACTTC | CASSQRGGVAKNIQYF
TRBJ2-3 | once | TRBV5-1 | . | TGCGCCAGCGCCTCGGAGGGAGATACGCAGTATTTT | CASASEGDTQYF
TRBJ2-1 | . | TRBV2 | TRBD2 | TGTGCCAGCAAGCGGGAGGGTGGGAATGAGCAGTTCTTC | CASKREGGNEQFF
TRBJ2-7 | once | TRBV28 | . | TGTGCCAGCAGTTTGTCGGCCTACGAGCAGTACTTC | CASSLSAYEQYF
TRBJ1-6 | once | TRBV10-3 | TRBD1 | TGTGCCATCAGCCCCGGACAGGGGACTTCACCCCTCCACTTT | CAISPGQGTSPLHF
TRBJ2-5 | . | TRBV30 | TRBD2 | TGTGCCTGGAGTGTAGCGGGGGGCCTCCAAGAGACCCAGTACTTC | CAWSVAGGLQETQYF
TRBJ1-3 | . | TRBV3-1/TRBV3-2 | . | TGTGCCAGCAGCCACGGACAGCTTTCCCGAAACACCATATATTTT | CASSHGQLSRNTIYF